These 7 T cell receptor beta chains were all obtained from the same sample, sequenced in a study of CD8 T cells in Susac syndrome. Random-hexamer reverse transcription was applied to roughly 0.5 to 1 ug RNA. TCRdb redid the calling of the immunoSEQ multiplex PCR reads with MiXCR, one entry per CDR3 protein. The table lists 150,000 to 200,000 distinct CDR3 sequences, around 95% of them singletons. Sequencing was done on a sample of CD4+ T cells from PBMCs. These TCRs come from a human donor with multiple sclerosis.

The genes are TRBV20-1 and TRBJ2-5; D call uncertain. Trimming left V 0 bases short and J 4 bases short, with 9 bases between. The germline gives CDR1 DFQATT, CDR2 SNEGSKA (reference sequence). CDR3 size: 13 residues. The CDR3 region is CSARDPYGETQYF. CDR3 bases: TGCAGTGCTAGAGACCCGTACGGAGAGACCCAGTACTTC.

The chain recombines TRBV5-1 with TRBJ1-1, with TRBD1 matching 7 bases. Trimming removed 6 bases from V and 5 bases from J; junction bases left unmatched: 16. In germline, CDR1 is SGHRS, CDR2 YFSETQ. The CDR3 runs 16 residues. CDR3 DNA: TGCGCCAGCACCAGAGATAAACCGACAGGGTGGACTGAAGCTTTCTTT. Translating gives CASTRDKPTGWTEAFF.

This clonotype was found once. The V call is TRBV18, the J call TRBJ2-7; either TRBD1 or TRBD2 may fit D (5 bases each). CDR1 KGHSH and CDR2 LQKENI come from the germline V gene. CDR3 length: 16 residues. V was pared by 0 bases and J by 5 bases, with 17 bases between. The CDR3 coding sequence is TGTGCCAGCTCACCACCAAGCGGACAAGGTCTCCACGAGCAGTACTTC. Its protein product is CASSPPSGQGLHEQYF.

This chain joins TRBV9 and TRBJ2-2; 8 nucleotides align to TRBD1. CDR1 is SGDLS and CDR2 is YYNGEE in the germline V gene. V trimming: 4 bases; J trimming: 0 bases; junction bases outside the gene matches: 5. The CDR3 is 16 amino acids. CDR3 coding DNA: TGTGCCAGCAGCCCCCGACAGGGGACGAACACCGGGGAGCTGTTTTTT. As protein: CASSPRQGTNTGELFF.

The chain combines TRBV20-1 with TRBJ2-3, with 12 bases that match TRBD2. V lost 7 bases to trimming and J lost 8 bases; unmatched junction nucleotides: 10. Germline values: CDR1 DFQATT, CDR2 SNEGSKA (reference sequence). The CDR3 totals 14 residues. The CDR3 coding sequence is TGCAGTGTTACTAGCGGGGGGTCCCAGGGTACGCAGTATTTT. Protein sequence: CSVTSGGSQGTQYF.

V and J are TRBV9 and TRBJ2-3; TRBD2 matches 9 bases. CDR1 is SGDLS and CDR2 is YYNGEE in the germline V gene. The junction had 6 bases not matched to a gene; V was cut back by 3 bases and J by 7 bases. The CDR3 covers 14 residues. The CDR3 is CASSGGLAKYTQYF. In DNA, the CDR3 is TGTGCCAGCAGCGGAGGACTAGCGAAATATACGCAGTATTTT.

The genes are TRBV20-1 and TRBJ2-3; D is tentatively TRBD1 or TRBD2 (5 bases each). V lost 2 bases and J lost 0, with 18 bases in between. The V gene's germline CDR1 is DFQATT and CDR2 SNEGSKA (reference sequence). The length of the CDR3 is 17 residues. CDR3 DNA sequence: TGCAGTGCTAGAACGGGACGAAGCGAGATGAGCACAGATACGCAGTATTTT. As protein: CSARTGRSEMSTDTQYF.